This entry lists 22 T cell receptor beta chains sequenced from one sample in a study of CD8+CD57+ T cells in acquired aplastic anemia. The template for TCR beta VDJ and CDR3 sequence profiling was genomic DNA. One entry per CDR3 protein results from TCRdb running MiXCR on the reads. The sample has hundreds of thousands of distinct CDR3 sequences, roughly 64% seen once. The sequenced sample was sorted CD4+, CD8+, or CD8+CD57+ T cells (not recorded which) from PBMCs. The receptors come from a human donor in good health, serving as a control.

Of note for this clonotype: The junction does not match germline at one end; this may be a read error. The chain joins TRBV2 to TRBJ2-3, with 7 bases that match TRBD1. This CDR3 contains 13 residues. Germline CDR1 SNHLY, CDR2 FYNNEI. CDR3 coding DNA: TGTGCCAGCAAGGGACAGCGCACAGATACGCAGTATTTC. This sequence encodes CASKGQRTDTQYF.

This chain connects TRBV29-1 to TRBJ2-2, with 7 bases lining up with TRBD1. Germline CDR1 and CDR2: SQVTM and ANQGSEA. The CDR3 is 16 amino acids. The V segment lost 4 bases and the J segment 0 bases; nucleotides outside the gene matches: 8. The DNA of the CDR3 is TGCAGCGTTGCCAGCCGGACAGGACCGAACACCGGGGAGCTGTTTTTT. Translated: CSVASRTGPNTGELFF.

Only a few counts were recorded for this clonotype. This rearrangement joins TRBV29-1 to TRBJ2-5, with TRBD1 matching 7 bases. The germline V gene has CDR1 SQVTM and CDR2 ANQGSEA. The CDR3 has 13 amino acids. V shed 2 bases, J shed 4 bases, and the junction held 4 bases outside the gene matches. This CDR3 reads CSVEKTGPETQYF. The CDR3, as DNA: TGCAGCGTTGAAAAGACAGGGCCAGAGACCCAGTACTTC. Filled out from reference TRBV29-1 and TRBJ2-5, the complete variable domain reads SAVISQKPSRDICQRGTSLTIQCQVDSQVTMMFWYRQQPGQSLTLIATANQGSEATYESGFVIDKFPISRPNLTFSTLTVSNMSPEDSSIYLCSVEKTGPETQYFGPGTRLLVL.

Concerning this clonotype: Here the CDR3 omits its conserved ending phenylalanine or tryptophan, so a read error is the likely source. The DNA is left out, because the CDR3 cannot be placed on it with certainty; the CDR3 is given as TCRdb lists it. The chain is built from TRBV2 and TRBJ2-1. The CDR3 sequence runs 12 residues, both termini included. Per the germline V gene, CDR1 is SNHLY and CDR2 is FYNNEI. The CDR3 sequence is CASSVDLNEKFS.

This clonotype was observed once. The V gene is TRBV10-3, the J gene TRBJ2-5; a possible D gene is TRBD2 (7 bases). The V gene's germline CDR1 is ENHRY and CDR2 SYGVKD. With 11 bases removed from V and 4 bases from J, the gap between germline ends came to 14 bases. This CDR3 contains 12 residues. The chain's CDR3 is CAGGGGRETQYF. As DNA, the CDR3 is TGTGCCGGGGGGGGGGGGCGAGAGACCCAGTACTTC.

Remarks on this clonotype: The CDR3 does not close with the conserved phenylalanine or tryptophan, likely indicating a read error. No DNA is shown, since the ends of the CDR3 on it are uncertain; the CDR3 is the one TCRdb lists. The chain employs TRBV20-1 and TRBJ1-6; no check of the table's D call, TRBD1, against the DNA was made. The CDR3 numbers 8 amino acids, ends counted. Germline V lookup: CDR1 DFQATT, CDR2 SNEGSKA (reference sequence). CDR3 sequence reads: CSAPDSNY.

The chain is built from TRBV20-1 and TRBJ1-1; 9 positions match TRBD1. Losses at the gene ends were 3 bases for V and 5 bases for J; bases not matched to a gene: 13. The CDR3 contains 16 residues. Per germline, CDR1 DFQATT and CDR2 SNEGSKA (reference sequence). The CDR3 DNA reads TGCAGTGCTAGTCCATCACCGGGACAGGGTTTGACTGAAGCTTTCTTT. It is translated as CSASPSPGQGLTEAFF.

A remark on this clonotype: The final CDR3 position lacks the conserved phenylalanine or tryptophan, pointing to a likely read error. The limits of the CDR3 on the DNA are not certain, so only TCRdb's listed CDR3 is given. The chain uses TRBV2 and TRBJ2-1; TRBD1, the table's D call, lacks a check against the DNA. Counting both end residues, the CDR3 totals 16 amino acids. Germline assignment: CDR1 SNHLY and CDR2 FYNNEI. The CDR3 region is CASSTGRQETQYFGPG.

V is TRBV20-1 and J is TRBJ2-1; TRBD2 aligns across 8 bases. The CDR3 totals 14 residues. Losses at the gene ends were 7 bases for V and 3 bases for J; bases not matched to a gene: 8. Germline lookup yields CDR1 DFQATT and CDR2 SNEGSKA (reference sequence). The CDR3 loop reads CSGMRLAYYNEQFF. CDR3 bases: TGCAGTGGGATGAGACTAGCGTACTACAATGAGCAGTTCTTC.

The rearrangement joins TRBV7-8 to TRBJ1-6; 9 nucleotides line up with TRBD1. With V trimmed by 9 bases and J by 14 bases, 20 bases remained unmatched. The CDR3 has 16 amino acids. CDR1 and CDR2 (germline): SGHVS, FQNEAQ. CDR3 nucleotides: TGTGCCAGTAGCCAAACACAGGGGGCGGGTGGCTCAACCCTCCACTTT. Protein sequence: CASSQTQGAGGSTLHF.

As concerns this clonotype: An end of the junction differs from the germline gene, which may be a read error. This rearrangement joins TRBV7-8 to TRBJ1-5; weak D call: TRBD1 (5 bases). The length of the CDR3 is 14 residues. Germline V gene lookup returns CDR1 SGHVS and CDR2 FQNEAQ. CDR3 in DNA: TGTGCCAGCAGCCCCGACAGTGAGCGGGACCAGCAGTACTTT. It codes for CASSPDSERDQQYF.

The V and J genes are TRBV20-1 and TRBJ2-7; weak D call: TRBD1 (5 bases). The germline V gene has CDR1 DFQATT and CDR2 SNEGSKA (reference sequence). CDR3 length equals 16 residues. V lost 3 bases and J 0 bases, leaving 18 bases between the germline ends. DNA of the CDR3: TGCAGTGCTAGTGCCCTCAGGGCACGGAGCTCCTACGAGCAGTACTTC. Translation: CSASALRARSSYEQYF.

Note on this clonotype: The junction departs from the called germline gene at one end, perhaps through a read error. The chain uses TRBV7-9 and TRBJ2-2; the match to TRBD2 covers 9 bases. CDR3 length equals 16 residues. Germline loops: CDR1 SEHNR, CDR2 FQNEAQ (reference sequence). The CDR3 sequence is CASSLEAAGGTGDLFF. In DNA, the CDR3 is TGTGCCAGCAGCTTAGAGGCGGCGGGAGGGACCGGGGACCTGTTTTTT. The variable domain in full, completed from reference TRBV7-9 and TRBJ2-2, reads DTGVSQNPRHKITKRGQNVTFRCDPISEHNRLYWYRQTLGQGPEFLTYFQNEAQLEKSRLLSDRFSAERPKGSFSTLEIQRTEQGDSAMYLCASSLEAAGGTGDLFFGEGSRLTVL.

In its sample, this clonotype was seen once. This sequence joins TRBV6-6 and TRBJ1-1; 11 positions match TRBD1. This CDR3 is 17 amino acids long. The ends lost 5 bases at V and 4 bases at J; junction bases unmatched: 12. Per the germline V gene, CDR1 is MNHNY and CDR2 is SVGAGI (reference sequence). CDR3 sequence: CASSEAKHGTGGTEAFF. The CDR3 nucleotides read TGTGCCAGCAGTGAAGCCAAGCACGGGACAGGGGGCACTGAAGCTTTCTTT.

A note on this clonotype: One end of the junction does not line up with germline, which may come from a read error. The chain couples TRBV5-1 to TRBJ2-7; D is perhaps TRBD2 (6 bases). The CDR3 is made up of 15 amino acids. Germline V gene data show CDR1 as SGHRS and CDR2 as YFSETQ. The CDR3 DNA reads as TGCGCCAGCAGCTTGTTTGGCGGGGAGGCGTACGAGCAGAACTTC. Protein: CASSLFGGEAYEQNF.

This clonotype came up many times. The chain uses TRBV19 and TRBJ2-5, with a tentative D call TRBD1 (5 bases). Germline lookup yields CDR1 LNHDA and CDR2 SQIVND (reference sequence). The ends were cut back, 6 bases at V and 14 bases at J, with 19 bases in the middle. The CDR3 extends over 12 amino acids. Here the CDR3 DNA reads TGTGCCAGTAGAGACAGACCGGGCCGGCTATACTTC. Protein product: CASRDRPGRLYF.

J is TRBJ1-3 and V is TRBV24-1; D unclear. This CDR3 is 15 amino acids long. The germline gives CDR1 KGHDR, CDR2 SFDVKD. Trimming cost V 9 bases and J 0 bases, with 14 bases left between them. CDR3 bases: TGTGCCACCGGCCGCCAAGAATACTCTGGAAACACCATATATTTT. It codes for CATGRQEYSGNTIYF.

About this clonotype itself: One junction end disagrees with the germline gene, perhaps due to a read error. This sequence joins TRBV5-1 and TRBJ1-4; 9 positions match TRBD1. CDR3 length: 14 residues. Germline CDR1 SGHRS, CDR2 YFSETQ. The CDR3 DNA reads as TGCGCCACCAGCAGTGGGACAGGGAATGAAATCCTGTTTTTT. Amino acids: CATSSGTGNEILFF.

The V call is TRBV11-2, the J call TRBJ1-6; no firm D call. Germline CDR1 SGHAT, CDR2 FQNNGV. The CDR3 runs to 15 residues. V was pared by 2 bases and J by 7 bases, with 12 bases between. CDR3 in DNA: TGTGCCAGCAGCTTAACGTACGAGCGGAATTCACCCCTCCACTTT. Residues: CASSLTYERNSPLHF.

The rearrangement joins TRBV19 to TRBJ2-3; TRBD1 matches 11 bases. The germline gives CDR1 LNHDA, CDR2 SQIVND (reference sequence). The V and J ends lost 9 bases and 11 bases, in that order; junction bases with no gene match: 13. The CDR3 is 14 amino acids. The chain's CDR3 is CASTGQGASVEQYF. CDR3 nucleotide sequence: TGTGCCAGCACCGGACAGGGGGCATCGGTTGAGCAGTATTTT.

The chain combines TRBV7-9 with TRBJ2-3; D gene uncertain. The CDR3 has 15 amino acids. CDR1 SEHNR and CDR2 FQNEAQ come from the germline V gene (reference sequence). V lost 2 bases and J 0 bases, leaving 9 bases between the germline ends. The chain's CDR3 is CASSLCLRSTDTQYF. For the CDR3, the DNA is TGTGCCAGCAGCTTATGCCTCAGGAGCACAGATACGCAGTATTTT. Together with reference TRBV7-9 and TRBJ2-3, the CDR3 gives the full variable domain: DTGVSQNPRHKITKRGQNVTFRCDPISEHNRLYWYRQTLGQGPEFLTYFQNEAQLEKSRLLSDRFSAERPKGSFSTLEIQRTEQGDSAMYLCASSLCLRSTDTQYFGPGTRLTVL.

With respect to this clonotype: Sequence at one end of the junction differs from germline and may be a read error. The rearrangement joins TRBV6-6 to TRBJ1-1, with a tentative D call TRBD1 (5 bases). The CDR3 extends over 14 amino acids. The germline V gene has CDR1 MNHNY and CDR2 SVGAGI (reference sequence). This CDR3 reads CASRSLLRGVEAFF. CDR3 nucleotide sequence: TGCGCCAGCAGGTCATTACTTCGAGGGGTTGAAGCTTTCTTT.